Given below is one TCR beta chain in context. V shed 0 bases and J 0 bases; nucleotides not matched to a gene: 4. The CDR3 sequence is 18 residues long. Germline loops: CDR1 MGHRA, CDR2 YSYEKL. The data originate from a study of T cell responses to AZD1222 COVID-19 vaccine. Sequencing was performed with immunoSEQ multiplex PCR; in TCRdb, only in-frame clones are kept and a portion is missing. This table holds about 100,000 clones, about 83% found once. V and J are TRBV4-1 and TRBJ2-1; 11 nucleotides agree with TRBD2. The TCR sequence derives from an adult in good health. Specimen: peripheral blood, collected on day 0 of AZD1222 vaccination. CDR3 coding DNA: TGCGCCAGCAGCCAAGATGTAGCGGGGGGGAGCTCCTACAATGAGCAGTTCTTC. Amino acids: CASSQDVAGGSSYNEQFF.